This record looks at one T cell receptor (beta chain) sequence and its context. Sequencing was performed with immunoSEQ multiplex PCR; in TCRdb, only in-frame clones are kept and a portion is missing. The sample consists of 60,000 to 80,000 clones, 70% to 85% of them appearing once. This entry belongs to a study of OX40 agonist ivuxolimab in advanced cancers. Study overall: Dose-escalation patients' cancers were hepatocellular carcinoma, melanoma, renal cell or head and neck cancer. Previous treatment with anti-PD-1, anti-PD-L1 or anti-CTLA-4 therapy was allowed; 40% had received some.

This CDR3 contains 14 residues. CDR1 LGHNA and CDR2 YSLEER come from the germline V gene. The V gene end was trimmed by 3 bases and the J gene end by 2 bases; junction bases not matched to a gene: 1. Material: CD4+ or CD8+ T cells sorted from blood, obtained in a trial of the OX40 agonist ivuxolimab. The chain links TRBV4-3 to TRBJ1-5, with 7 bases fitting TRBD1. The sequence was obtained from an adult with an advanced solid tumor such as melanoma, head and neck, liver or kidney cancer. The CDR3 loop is CASSQGTGNQPQHF. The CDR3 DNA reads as TGCGCCAGCAGCCAGGGGACAGGCAATCAGCCCCAGCATTTT.